This T cell receptor (beta chain) stems from a study of cytomegalovirus exposure and HLA in healthy donors. Study outcomes and limitations: In an earlier analysis, most TCR beta V segments were productive about 87% or about 30% of the time. The study designated 150 or so TCR beta chains cytomegalovirus-associated. Among the sequence variants, a highly shared cluster was likely an artifact of sequencing.

Use of 60 Vbeta and 13 Jbeta primers characterized the PCR. Produced via immunoSEQ multiplex PCR; TCRdb's table is partial and in-frame only. The repertoire holds 200,000 to 250,000 clones, with 70% to 85% as singletons. Worth noting for this clone: Its antigen is not known.

Germline V gene data show CDR1 as SGHRS and CDR2 as YFSETQ. The CDR3 runs to 15 residues. This TCR derives from a girl aged 2 to 9 in good health and CMV-seronegative. The chain joins TRBV5-1 to TRBJ2-5; TRBD2 matches 11 bases. The J call may be in error: the DNA end matches TRBJ2-7 better. Sequenced material: PBMCs. The CDR3 coding sequence is TGCGCCAGCACCCTAGGGACTAGCGGCCCCTACGAGCAGTACTTC. Encoded protein: CASTLGTSGPYEQYF.